The clone carrying this TCR beta chain has just a few counts. Antigen unknown. Unique molecular identifiers tagged the TCR beta cDNA libraries. Out of 1 to 10 million T cells, a few hundred thousand cDNA molecules were generated. TCRdb re-analysed the PCR reads in MiXCR, keeping a single row per CDR3 protein. The sample includes about 150,000 distinct CDR3 sequences, roughly 31% of them seen just once. The sample belongs to a study of post-analysis software for immune sequencing data. Study-wide background: There were relapsing-remitting, secondary progressive and progressive-relapsing multiple sclerosis among the disease courses included. Overall study results and limits: Patients showed TRBV5-6, TRBV5-1 and TRBV20-1 among four to six TRBV segments more frequent than in controls. Same-batch samples co-clustered strongly by F measure. Relative to controls, patients with multiple sclerosis showed significantly lower normalized Chao1 diversity.

V trimming: 3 bases; J trimming: 6 bases; junction bases outside the gene matches: 9. The germline gives CDR1 KGHDR, CDR2 SFDVKD. The length of the CDR3 is 15 residues. The sample was blood. The chain carries TRBV24-1 and TRBJ1-1, with 7 bases that match TRBD1. The source is a girl under 18 with multiple sclerosis. The chain's CDR3 is CATSDRGGGGAEAFF. The CDR3 nucleotides read TGTGCCACCAGTGATCGGGGTGGAGGGGGCGCTGAAGCTTTCTTT.